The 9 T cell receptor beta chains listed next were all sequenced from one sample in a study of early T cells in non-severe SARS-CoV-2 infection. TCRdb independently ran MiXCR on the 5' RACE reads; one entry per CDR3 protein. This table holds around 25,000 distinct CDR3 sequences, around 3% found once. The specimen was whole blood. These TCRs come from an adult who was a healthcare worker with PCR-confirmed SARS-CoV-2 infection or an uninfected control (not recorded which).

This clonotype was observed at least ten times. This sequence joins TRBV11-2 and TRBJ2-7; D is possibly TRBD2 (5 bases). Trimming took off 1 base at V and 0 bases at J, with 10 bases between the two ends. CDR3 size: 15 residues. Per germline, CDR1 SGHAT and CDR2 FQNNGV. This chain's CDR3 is CASSLAVGSSYEQYV. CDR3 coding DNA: TGTGCCAGCAGCTTAGCGGTAGGGAGCTCCTACGAGCAGTACGTC.

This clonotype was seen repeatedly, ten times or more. In DNA form, the CDR3 reads TGCAGCGTTGCACAGGGGTACGAGCAGTACGTC. Amino acid sequence: CSVAQGYEQYV. The rearrangement links TRBV29-1 to TRBJ2-7, with TRBD1 identical over 7 bases. V dropped 4 bases and J dropped 4; count of bases not matched to a gene: 1. The V gene's germline CDR1 is SQVTM and CDR2 ANQGSEA. The CDR3 has 11 residues.

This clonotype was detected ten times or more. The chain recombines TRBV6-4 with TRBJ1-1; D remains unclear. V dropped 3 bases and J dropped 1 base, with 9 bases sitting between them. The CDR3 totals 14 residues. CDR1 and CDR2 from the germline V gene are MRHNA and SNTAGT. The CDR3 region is CASSDSDKNTEAFF. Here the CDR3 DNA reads TGTGCCAGCAGTGATTCAGACAAGAACACTGAAGCTTTCTTT.

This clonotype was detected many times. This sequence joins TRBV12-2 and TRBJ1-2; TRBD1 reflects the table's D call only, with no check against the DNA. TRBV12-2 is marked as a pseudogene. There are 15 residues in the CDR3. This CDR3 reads CASRSQRTGGGGYTF. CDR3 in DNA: TGTGCAAGTCGCTCCCAAAGGACAGGTGGCGGAGGCTACACCTTC.

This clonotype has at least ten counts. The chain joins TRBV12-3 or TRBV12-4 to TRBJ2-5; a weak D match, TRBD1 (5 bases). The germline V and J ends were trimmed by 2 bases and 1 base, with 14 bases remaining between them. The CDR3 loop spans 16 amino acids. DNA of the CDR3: TGTGCCAGCAGTTTATATCAAGGGGAAGGCCAAGAGACCCAGTACTTC. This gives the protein CASSLYQGEGQETQYF.

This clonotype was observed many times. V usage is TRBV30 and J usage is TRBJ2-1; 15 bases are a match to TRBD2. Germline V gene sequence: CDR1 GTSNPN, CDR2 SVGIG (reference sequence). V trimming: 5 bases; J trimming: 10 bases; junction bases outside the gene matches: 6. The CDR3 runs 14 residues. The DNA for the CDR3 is TGTGCCTGGGAACCGGGACTAGCGGGGGGCGAGCAGTTCTTC. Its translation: CAWEPGLAGGEQFF.

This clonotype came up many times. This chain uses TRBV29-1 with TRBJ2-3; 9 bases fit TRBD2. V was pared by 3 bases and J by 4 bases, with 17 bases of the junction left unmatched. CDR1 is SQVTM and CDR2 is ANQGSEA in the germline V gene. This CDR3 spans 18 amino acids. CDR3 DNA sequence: TGCAGCGTTGATGGTAGCGGGGGTTTTAATATCGGGTCAGATACGCAGTATTTT. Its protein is CSVDGSGGFNIGSDTQYF.

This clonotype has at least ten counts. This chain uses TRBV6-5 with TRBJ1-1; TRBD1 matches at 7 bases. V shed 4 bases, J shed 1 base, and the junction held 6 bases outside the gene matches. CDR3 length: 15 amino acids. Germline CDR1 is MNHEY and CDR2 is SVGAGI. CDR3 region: CASSLYGTENTEAFF. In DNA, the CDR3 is TGTGCCAGCAGTTTATACGGGACAGAGAACACTGAAGCTTTCTTT.

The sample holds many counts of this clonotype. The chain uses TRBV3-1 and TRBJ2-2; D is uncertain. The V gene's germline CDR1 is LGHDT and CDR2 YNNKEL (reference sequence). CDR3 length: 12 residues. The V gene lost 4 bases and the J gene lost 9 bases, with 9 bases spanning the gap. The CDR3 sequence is CASSLNNRELFF. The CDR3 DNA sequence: TGTGCCAGCAGCCTCAATAATCGGGAGCTGTTTTTT.